The source of this TCR beta chain is a study of T cell responses to AZD1222 COVID-19 vaccine. Germline values: CDR1 SGHTA, CDR2 FQGTGA. J gave up 3 bases and V 5 bases, and 7 bases lay outside the gene matches. The CDR3 has 15 residues. Sequencing used immunoSEQ multiplex PCR; TCRdb keeps in-frame clones, though not all of them. The repertoire includes about 160,000 clones, roughly 94% of them detected once, and around 0.99% sits in the top ten. The specimen was peripheral blood, collected 28 days after the second AZD1222 dose. The rearrangement links TRBV7-3 to TRBJ1-2; 9 bases are a match to TRBD1. The source is an adult who received the AZD1222 COVID-19 vaccine. The CDR3: CASSPQGAFDYGYTF. The CDR3, as DNA: TGTGCCAGCAGCCCACAGGGGGCATTTGACTATGGCTACACCTTC.